Listed below are T cell receptor beta chains from one sample, sequenced in a study of T cells in Graves' hyperthyroidism and ophthalmopathy. Using its own MiXCR run on the multiplex PCR reads, TCRdb lists one record per CDR3 protein. The sample lists some 460,000 distinct CDR3 sequences, less than 20% occurring once. The sample taken for sequencing was blood. The receptors come from a woman under 30 with Graves' hyperthyroidism. Each CDR3 is given with its conserved first and last residue. Fields, in order: clone size, D gene, V gene, J gene, CDR3 protein, CDR3 DNA. A D gene is named only where the DNA matches it firmly. Clone size is stated in some rows and not others, as once, few, many or a class when expanded.

>many|.|TRBV5-1|TRBJ1-5
CASSSSGGNQPQHF
TGCGCCAGCAGCTCATCAGGGGGCAATCAGCCCCAGCATTTT
>many|TRBD2|TRBV7-2|TRBJ2-1
CASSRTPRASGYNEQFF
TGTGCCAGCAGCCGGACCCCTAGGGCTAGCGGGTACAATGAGCAGTTCTTC
>.|.|TRBV5-8|TRBJ1-5
CASSPKGGGQPQHF
TGTGCCAGCAGCCCGAAGGGGGGAGGACAGCCCCAGCATTTT
>.|.|TRBV2|TRBJ1-1
CASSEGLAGGPNAEAFF
TGTGCCAGCAGTGAAGGTCTAGCGGGAGGGCCGAACGCTGAAGCTTTCTTT
>many|.|TRBV5-5|TRBJ2-6
CASSLGGTYSGANVLTF
TGTGCCAGCAGCTTGGGAGGCACCTACTCTGGGGCCAACGTCCTGACTTTC
>many|.|TRBV12-3/TRBV12-4|TRBJ2-2
CASSLAGGAGGELFF
TGTGCCAGCAGTTTAGCGGGGGGGGCTGGCGGGGAGCTGTTTTTT
>many|.|TRBV6-1|TRBJ2-3
CATLDENTDTQYF
TGTGCCACCCTCGACGAAAACACAGATACGCAGTATTTT
>.|TRBD1|TRBV20-1|TRBJ2-7
CSATDRGFDEQYF
TGCAGTGCAACCGACAGGGGGTTCGACGAGCAGTACTTC
>.|TRBD1|TRBV24-1|TRBJ2-5
CATSDPGQGVETQYF
TGTGCCACCAGTGACCCGGGACAGGGGGTAGAGACCCAGTACTTC
>many|.|TRBV12-3/TRBV12-4|TRBJ2-5
CASRRGEETQYF
TGTGCCAGCCGACGAGGGGAAGAGACCCAGTACTTC
>once|.|TRBV11-2|TRBJ2-7
CASSLRTLPEQYF
TGTGCCAGCAGCCTGCGGACGCTACCCGAGCAGTACTTC
>many|.|TRBV27|TRBJ1-4
CASSWDGRNEKLFF
TGTGCCAGCAGTTGGGATGGAAGGAATGAAAAACTGTTTTTT
>.|.|TRBV4-2|TRBJ2-1
CASSQDPFSGATYNEQFF
TGTGCCAGCAGCCAAGATCCGTTTAGCGGTGCGACCTACAATGAGCAGTTCTTC
>many|.|TRBV12-3/TRBV12-4|TRBJ2-5
CASKWDTQETQYF
TGTGCCAGCAAGTGGGACACACAAGAGACCCAGTACTTC
>many|.|TRBV20-1|TRBJ2-5
CSAEGRGVIGETQYF
TGCAGTGCGGAGGGTCGGGGTGTTATCGGAGAGACCCAGTACTTC
>.|.|TRBV4-2|TRBJ2-3
CASSPPGAGADTQYF
TGTGCCAGCAGCCCCCCGGGGGCGGGGGCGGATACGCAGTATTTT
>.|.|TRBV20-1|TRBJ1-2
CSARDPRQPINYGYTF
TGCAGTGCTAGAGATCCCCGCCAGCCAATTAACTATGGCTACACCTTC
>.|.|TRBV9|TRBJ2-2
CASSVEGVYTGELFF
TGTGCCAGCAGCGTAGAAGGAGTGTACACCGGGGAGCTGTTTTTT
>many|TRBD2|TRBV10-3|TRBJ2-5
CAISEAAGGLGTQYF
TGTGCCATCTCGGAGGCGGCGGGGGGGCTCGGGACCCAGTACTTC
>once|.|TRBV7-9|TRBJ2-7
CASSVLWYGQYF
TGTGCCAGCAGCGTGCTCTGGTACGGGCAGTACTTC